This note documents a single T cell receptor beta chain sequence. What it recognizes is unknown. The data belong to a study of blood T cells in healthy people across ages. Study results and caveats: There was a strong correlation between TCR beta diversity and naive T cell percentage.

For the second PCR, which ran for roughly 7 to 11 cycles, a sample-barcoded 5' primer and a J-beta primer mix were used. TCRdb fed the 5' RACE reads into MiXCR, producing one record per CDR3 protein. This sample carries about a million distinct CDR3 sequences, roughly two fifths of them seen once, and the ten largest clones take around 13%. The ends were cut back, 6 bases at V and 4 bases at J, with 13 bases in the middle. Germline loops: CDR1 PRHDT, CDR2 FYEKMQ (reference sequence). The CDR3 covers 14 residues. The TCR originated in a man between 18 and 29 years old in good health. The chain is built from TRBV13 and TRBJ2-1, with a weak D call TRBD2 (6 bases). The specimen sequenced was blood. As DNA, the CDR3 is TGTGCCAGCAGAATAGGACGGGGGTACAATGAGCAGTTCTTC. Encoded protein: CASRIGRGYNEQFF.